This T cell receptor beta chain is drawn from a study of control samples from healthy donors and cancer patients. With 0 bases removed from V and 9 bases from J, the gap between germline ends came to 15 bases. The CDR3 totals 16 residues. Looked up from germline, CDR1 is PRHDT and CDR2 is FYEKMQ (reference sequence). Generated by immunoSEQ multiplex PCR, the TCRdb table keeps only in-frame clones and is missing some. The data contain some 120,000 clones, about 89% of them singletons. The clonotype comes from a woman aged 18-35 years in good health. The sequenced sample consisted of blood. This rearrangement joins TRBV13 to TRBJ1-6; D is ambiguous. The CDR3 spells CASSLGSVGAGSPLHF. CDR3 nucleotide sequence: TGTGCCAGCAGCTTAGGATCTGTGGGTGCGGGTTCACCCCTCCACTTT.